This record concerns one T cell receptor beta chain sequence. Measured with immunoSEQ multiplex PCR; TCRdb has only the in-frame clones, and not every one. Here the sample spans 50,000 to 65,000 clones, 90% to 95% being singletons. This CDR3 has 19 amino acids. In germline, CDR1 is MNHEY, CDR2 SMNVEV (reference sequence). V lost 0 bases and J lost 6; bases outside the gene matches: 16. The data originate from a study of technical replicates of blood from a few donors. The rearrangement uses TRBV27 and TRBJ2-1; 8 positions agree with TRBD2. Sequencing was carried out using PBMCs. The receptor was derived from a human donor in good health. Some clones in this sample may be carry-over from other donors' samples. CDR3 sequence: CASSLSQGWYGRAVNEQFF. CDR3 in DNA: TGTGCCAGCAGTTTATCACAGGGATGGTACGGGAGGGCGGTCAATGAGCAGTTCTTC.